This T cell receptor beta chain was sequenced for a study of OX40 agonist ivuxolimab in advanced cancers. Study-level information: The dose-escalation cohort was around 83% male, with a mean age of around 54 years, ranging roughly 23 to 85.

The CDR3 consists of 13 residues. Germline CDR1 MNHEY, CDR2 SVGAGI. This table comes from immunoSEQ multiplex PCR, and its TCRdb copy is limited to in-frame clones, with some not included. The sample lists about 77,000 clones; around 87% were seen once. Comments on this clone: One end of the junction does not line up with germline, which may come from a read error.

The genes are TRBV6-5 and TRBJ1-6, with D unclear. The TCR comes from an adult with an advanced solid tumor such as melanoma, head and neck, liver or kidney cancer. The specimen comprised CD4+ or CD8+ T cells sorted from blood, sampled in a trial of the OX40 agonist ivuxolimab. The CDR3 DNA is TGTGCCAGCAGTGACTCAGTCCGAGGCGACCTCCACTTT. Encoded protein: CASSDSVRGDLHF.